Listed below are T cell receptor beta chains from one sample, sequenced in a study of cytomegalovirus exposure and HLA in healthy donors. Clones were sequenced by immunoSEQ multiplex PCR, and TCRdb holds only the in-frame ones, with some missing. The repertoire holds over 100,000 clones, with 55% to 75% as singletons. The specimen was PBMCs. The receptor source for this set is a woman in her 70s in good health and CMV-seropositive. CDR3s include the opening cysteine and the closing phenylalanine or tryptophan. D genes are given only for firm matches. Not every row has a clone size; where given, it reads once, few, many or a size class.

CDR3 protein: CASSYWGGGTDTQYF
CDR3 DNA: TGTGCCAGCAGTTATTGGGGGGGCGGCACAGATACGCAGTATTTT
clone size: .
V gene: TRBV6-5
D gene: .
J gene: TRBJ2-3

CDR3 protein: CASRGRQGYQETQYF
CDR3 DNA: TGTGCCAGCAGAGGCAGACAGGGGTACCAAGAGACCCAGTACTTC
clone size: .
V gene: TRBV6-5
D gene: TRBD1
J gene: TRBJ2-5

CDR3 protein: CASSGRTGLGGSPLHF
CDR3 DNA: TGTGCCAGCAGTGGCCGAACAGGGCTTGGTGGTTCACCCCTCCACTTT
clone size: .
V gene: TRBV2
D gene: .
J gene: TRBJ1-6

CDR3 protein: CASSYFGTGGDEQYF
CDR3 DNA: TGTGCCAGCAGTTACTTCGGGACAGGGGGCGACGAGCAGTACTTC
clone size: .
V gene: TRBV6-5
D gene: TRBD1
J gene: TRBJ2-7

CDR3 protein: CASSDSGGIYNEQFF
CDR3 DNA: TGCGCCAGCAGCGACAGCGGGGGGATATACAATGAGCAGTTCTTC
clone size: once
V gene: TRBV5-1
D gene: TRBD2
J gene: TRBJ2-1

CDR3 protein: CASSLRLAASTDTQYF
CDR3 DNA: TGTGCCAGCAGCTTACGGTTAGCGGCGAGCACAGATACGCAGTATTTT
clone size: .
V gene: TRBV5-4
D gene: .
J gene: TRBJ2-3

CDR3 protein: CASSQDRPSSYEQYF
CDR3 DNA: TGTGCCAGCAGCCAGGACAGGCCGAGCTCCTACGAGCAGTACTTC
clone size: .
V gene: TRBV6-5
D gene: TRBD1
J gene: TRBJ2-7

CDR3 protein: CASSLMGAGETQYF
CDR3 DNA: TGTGCCAGCAGCTTGATGGGGGCAGGGGAGACCCAGTACTTC
clone size: .
V gene: TRBV5-4
D gene: .
J gene: TRBJ2-5

CDR3 protein: CASSLRLSGTEAFF
CDR3 DNA: TGTGCCAGCAGCTTACGCCTCTCAGGCACTGAAGCTTTCTTT
clone size: few
V gene: TRBV7-9
D gene: .
J gene: TRBJ1-1

CDR3 protein: CASSLGGEDSEAFF
CDR3 DNA: TGTGCCAGCAGCTTAGGAGGGGAGGACTCTGAAGCTTTCTTT
clone size: .
V gene: TRBV7-3
D gene: .
J gene: TRBJ1-1

CDR3 protein: CASSLPQVPYNEQFF
CDR3 DNA: TGTGCCAGCAGCTTGCCACAGGTGCCCTACAATGAGCAGTTCTTC
clone size: once
V gene: TRBV5-6
D gene: .
J gene: TRBJ2-1

CDR3 protein: CSSLLGGGKETQYF
CDR3 DNA: TGCAGCTCCTTATTGGGGGGGGGAAAGGAGACCCAGTACTTC
clone size: .
V gene: TRBV29-1
D gene: TRBD2
J gene: TRBJ2-5

CDR3 protein: CASSRGVIGNTEAFF
CDR3 DNA: TGTGCCAGCAGTAGGGGCGTCATCGGGAACACTGAAGCTTTCTTT
clone size: once
V gene: TRBV6-5
D gene: .
J gene: TRBJ1-1

CDR3 protein: CASRNSGTKNIQYF
CDR3 DNA: TGTGCCAGCAGGAATTCAGGGACCAAAAACATTCAGTACTTC
clone size: .
V gene: TRBV6-5
D gene: .
J gene: TRBJ2-4

CDR3 protein: CAISVDSNQPQHF
CDR3 DNA: TGTGCCATCAGTGTGGACAGTAATCAGCCCCAGCATTTT
clone size: .
V gene: TRBV10-3
D gene: .
J gene: TRBJ1-5

CDR3 protein: CASSYSRQGSETQYF
CDR3 DNA: TGTGCCAGCAGTTACTCTCGGCAGGGCAGCGAGACCCAGTACTTC
clone size: .
V gene: TRBV6-5
D gene: .
J gene: TRBJ2-5

CDR3 protein: CASYPGGTQVQQYF
CDR3 DNA: TGCGCCAGCTACCCAGGAGGGACTCAGGTGCAGCAGTACTTC
clone size: .
V gene: TRBV5-1
D gene: .
J gene: TRBJ2-7

CDR3 protein: CAWSVREGVGYTF
CDR3 DNA: TGTGCCTGGAGTGTAAGAGAGGGGGTCGGCTACACCTTC
clone size: .
V gene: TRBV30
D gene: .
J gene: TRBJ1-2

CDR3 protein: CAWIPTQGSPLHF
CDR3 DNA: TGTGCCTGGATCCCGACTCAGGGATCACCCCTCCACTTT
clone size: .
V gene: TRBV30
D gene: .
J gene: TRBJ1-6

CDR3 protein: CASNSRDSYEQYF
CDR3 DNA: TGTGCCAGCAATTCGCGGGACTCCTACGAGCAGTACTTC
clone size: .
V gene: TRBV2
D gene: .
J gene: TRBJ2-7